The 24 T cell receptor beta chains presented below share a single source sample, sequenced in a study of blood T cell repertoires in COVID-19. Produced via immunoSEQ multiplex PCR; TCRdb's table is partial and in-frame only. The sample includes fewer than 65,000 clones, about 88% of them seen just once. Material for sequencing was peripheral blood. The receptor set was obtained from a human donor in a cohort sampled during active COVID-19.

The V and J genes are TRBV20-1 and TRBJ2-3, with 8 bases aligning to TRBD1. With 3 bases clipped from V and 0 bases from J, the junction kept 2 bases outside the gene matches. Germline values: CDR1 DFQATT, CDR2 SNEGSKA (reference sequence). The CDR3 consists of 14 residues. The CDR3 bases are TGCAGTGCTAGTGACAGGGGAAGCACAGATACGCAGTATTTT. Its translation is CSASDRGSTDTQYF.

The gene calls are TRBV19 and TRBJ2-1, with D perhaps matching TRBD2 (6 bases). CDR1 and CDR2 from the germline V gene are LNHDA and SQIVND (reference sequence). The CDR3 runs 19 residues. Trimming cost V 6 bases and J 4 bases, with 28 bases left between them. The CDR3 nucleotides are TGTGCCAGTAGCGAGGTAGGGTGGGGGACTGACAAACCTTACAATGAGCAGTTCTTC. This sequence encodes CASSEVGWGTDKPYNEQFF. Using reference TRBV19 and TRBJ2-1 for the parts outside the CDR3, the full variable domain is DGGITQSPKYLFRKEGQNVTLSCEQNLNHDAMYWYRQDPGQGLRLIYYSQIVNDFQKGDIAEGYSVSREKKESFPLTVTSAQKNPTAFYLCASSEVGWGTDKPYNEQFFGPGTRLTVL.

This chain connects TRBV30 to TRBJ2-1; TRBD2 might be the D (5 bases). Germline-derived CDR1 and CDR2 are GTSNPN and SVGIG (reference sequence). The CDR3 covers 13 residues. Trimming left V 2 bases short and J 4 bases short, with 9 bases between. The CDR3 bases are TGTGCCTGGAGTCTAGCCTCATACAATGAGCAGTTCTTC. It specifies CAWSLASYNEQFF.

The chain uses TRBV18 and TRBJ2-7, with TRBD1 matching 11 bases. CDR1 KGHSH and CDR2 LQKENI come from the germline V gene. Trimming at V came to 4 bases and at J to 2 bases, leaving 7 bases not matched to a gene. The CDR3 runs 16 residues. The CDR3, as DNA: TGTGCCAGCTCACTACCTCCGGGACAGGGGGCCTACGAGCAGTACTTC. Amino acids: CASSLPPGQGAYEQYF.

CDR3 nucleotides: TGTGCCAGTAAGGCTCATGGACAGGGGGCGGCGAATAGCAATCAGCCCCAGCATTTT. Protein product: CASKAHGQGAANSNQPQHF. The chain links TRBV19 to TRBJ1-5; TRBD1 matches 11 bases. The V segment lost 7 bases and the J segment 0 bases; nucleotides outside the gene matches: 14. This CDR3 has 19 residues. Germline V gives CDR1 LNHDA, CDR2 SQIVND (reference sequence).

The gene calls are TRBV10-3 and TRBJ1-5; TRBD1 aligns across 8 bases. V was clipped by 10 bases and J by 7 bases; unmatched bases: 6. The germline gives CDR1 ENHRY, CDR2 SYGVKD. The CDR3 runs to 12 residues. In nucleotides, the CDR3 is TGTGCCACACAACAGGGGGACCAGCCCCAGCATTTT. Its protein is CATQQGDQPQHF.

The chain uses TRBV7-9 and TRBJ1-4; D is perhaps TRBD1 (5 bases). Germline V lookup: CDR1 SEHNR, CDR2 FQNEAQ (reference sequence). The CDR3 consists of 16 residues. V was cut by 5 bases and J by 3 bases, with 16 bases left in between. The CDR3 bases are TGTGCCAGCAGCCCGGGTCTCTTAGGGGCTAATGAAAAACTGTTTTTT. Its protein is CASSPGLLGANEKLFF.

V gene TRBV4-1 combines with J gene TRBJ1-5, with D possibly matching TRBD1 (5 bases). The germline CDR1 and CDR2 sequences are MGHRA and YSYEKL. The V end lost 2 bases, the J end lost 3 bases, and 11 bases lay between the germline ends. This CDR3 is 15 amino acids long. The CDR3 DNA sequence: TGCGCCAGCAGCCAAAGTGGACAAACCAATCAGCCCCAGCATTTT. Its translation is CASSQSGQTNQPQHF.

V is TRBV27 and J is TRBJ2-7, with TRBD2 as a possible D gene (5 bases). This CDR3 has 13 amino acids. Trimming took off 4 bases at V and 3 bases at J, with 10 bases between the two ends. From germline, CDR1 is MNHEY and CDR2 SMNVEV (reference sequence). CDR3 in DNA: TGTGCCAGCAGTTATCTAGAGGGCTACGAGCAGTACTTC. Its protein product is CASSYLEGYEQYF.

This chain links TRBV7-9 with TRBJ1-3; TRBD1 is a possible D gene (6 bases). The CDR3 spans 16 residues. Trimming left V 2 bases short and J 2 bases short, with 13 bases between. Per the germline V gene, CDR1 is SEHNR and CDR2 is FQNEAQ (reference sequence). The CDR3 sequence is CASSLNPRQAGNTIYF. The DNA of the CDR3 is TGTGCCAGCAGCTTAAACCCTAGACAGGCTGGAAACACCATATATTTT.

The chain joins TRBV3-1 (or the pseudogene TRBV3-2) to TRBJ2-2; TRBD2 might be the D (6 bases). Germline lookup yields CDR1 LGHDT and CDR2 YNNKEL (reference sequence). This CDR3 is built from 16 residues. V was shortened by 4 bases and J by 0 bases, with 12 bases between the two germline ends. The CDR3, as DNA: TGTGCCAGCAGCCGTCGGGGGAGCGCGAACACCGGGGAGCTGTTTTTT. Encoded protein: CASSRRGSANTGELFF.

There are a few counts of this clone. The V call is TRBV6-4, the J call TRBJ2-2, with 11 nucleotides matching TRBD1. The CDR3 spans 16 residues. The germline V gene encodes CDR1 MRHNA and CDR2 SNTAGT. After removal of 0 bases from V and 6 bases from J, the junction contained 3 bases not matched to a gene. DNA for the CDR3: TGTGCCAGCAGTGACTCGCCGGGACAGGGGGCCGGGGAGCTGTTTTTT. This translates into CASSDSPGQGAGELFF.

This chain connects TRBV28 to TRBJ2-1; the match to TRBD2 covers 12 bases. This CDR3 has 14 amino acids. Germline CDR1 MDHEN, CDR2 SYDVKM. Trimming at V came to 5 bases and at J to 10 bases, leaving 6 bases not matched to a gene. The CDR3 DNA follows: TGTGCCAGCAGTGGACTAGCGGGGTCCTGGGAGCAGTTCTTC. It codes for CASSGLAGSWEQFF.

The chain links TRBV3-1 (or the pseudogene TRBV3-2) to TRBJ2-2, with a tentative D call TRBD2 (5 bases). This CDR3 region has 14 residues. V was cut by 2 bases and J by 7 bases, with 11 bases left in between. CDR1 is LGHDT and CDR2 is YNNKEL in the germline V gene (reference sequence). The CDR3 region has the DNA TGTGCCAGCAGCCAATCCTCGGGGTACGGGGAGCTGTTTTTT. It translates to CASSQSSGYGELFF.

The rearrangement joins TRBV7-9 to TRBJ1-5, with 8 nucleotides matching TRBD1. The germline CDR1 and CDR2 sequences are SEHNR and FQNEAQ (reference sequence). V trimming: 4 bases; J trimming: 4 bases; junction bases outside the gene matches: 6. There are 15 residues in the CDR3. In DNA, the CDR3 is TGTGCCAGCAGCTCGGAGACAGGGGAGAATCAGCCCCAGCATTTT. This sequence encodes CASSSETGENQPQHF.

The chain combines TRBV7-9 with TRBJ1-1; 8 bases align to TRBD1. Looked up from germline, CDR1 is SEHNR and CDR2 is FQNEAQ (reference sequence). This CDR3 has 14 amino acids. V dropped 4 bases and J dropped 4; count of bases not matched to a gene: 5. The CDR3: CASSSQGAGTEAFF. The CDR3 DNA sequence: TGTGCCAGCAGCTCGCAGGGGGCGGGCACTGAAGCTTTCTTT.

The chain employs TRBV7-2 and TRBJ2-1; 7 bases match TRBD2. This CDR3 spans 16 amino acids. V was clipped by 6 bases and J by 3 bases; unmatched bases: 11. CDR1 is SGHTA, CDR2 FQGNSA, per germline. This CDR3 is CASSPPSGPLYNEQFF. The CDR3 bases are TGTGCCAGCAGTCCTCCTAGCGGCCCACTCTACAATGAGCAGTTCTTC.

The CDR3 reads CASSQVGTGYTF. The CDR3 nucleotides read TGTGCCAGCAGCCAAGTCGGGACAGGCTACACCTTC. V is TRBV3-1 (or the pseudogene TRBV3-2) and J is TRBJ1-2, with D possibly being TRBD1 (6 bases). The V gene lost 1 base and the J gene lost 8 bases, with 8 bases spanning the gap. Germline assignment: CDR1 LGHDT and CDR2 YNNKEL (reference sequence). The CDR3 spans 12 residues.

The V call is TRBV14, the J call TRBJ2-7; TRBD1 matches at 9 bases. This CDR3 is 17 amino acids long. The germline gives CDR1 SGHDN, CDR2 FVKESK. With V trimmed by 1 base and J by 0 bases, 7 bases remained unmatched. The CDR3 DNA follows: TGTGCCAGCAGCCAAGGAGCCGGGACAGGGACCTCCTACGAGCAGTACTTC. Translated: CASSQGAGTGTSYEQYF.

The rearrangement uses TRBV19 and TRBJ1-1; tentative D call: TRBD1 (6 bases). Trimming left V 5 bases short and J 9 bases short, with 16 bases between. Looked up from germline, CDR1 is LNHDA and CDR2 is SQIVND (reference sequence). This CDR3 has 13 residues. The CDR3 nucleotides read TGTGCCAGTAGTCACCCCTGGGACATTCAAGCTTTCTTT. Amino acid sequence: CASSHPWDIQAFF.

The chain recombines TRBV6-5 with TRBJ1-2, with 7 nucleotides matching TRBD1. Germline CDR1 and CDR2: MNHEY and SVGAGI. Unmatched junction bases numbered 13, after V lost 2 bases and J lost 7 bases. The CDR3 contains 16 residues. CDR3 bases: TGTGCCAGCAGTTACCGCATAGACAGGGATGGTGGTGGCTACACCTTC. It encodes CASSYRIDRDGGGYTF.

The chain carries TRBV5-8 and TRBJ2-7; 9 bases map to TRBD1. Germline CDR1 SGHTS, CDR2 YDEGEE. V was clipped by 4 bases and J by 2 bases; unmatched bases: 7. The CDR3 covers 15 residues. The CDR3 DNA sequence: TGTGCCAGCAGCCCCGGGACAGGGTTAACCTACGAGCAGTACTTC. The encoded protein is CASSPGTGLTYEQYF. Drawing the rest from reference TRBV5-8 and TRBJ2-7, the complete variable domain is EAGVTQSPTHLIKTRGQQATLRCSPISGHTSVYWYQQALGLGLQFLLWYDEGEERNRGNFPPRFSGRQFPNYSSELNVNALELEDSALYLCASSPGTGLTYEQYFGPGTRLTVT.

This rearrangement joins TRBV6-1 to TRBJ2-7; TRBD1 agrees at 10 bases. Germline CDR1 MNHNS, CDR2 SASEGT. The trim removed 4 bases at V and 2 bases at J, leaving 11 bases unmatched. The CDR3 sequence is 17 residues long. The CDR3: CASSADRGDLMAYEQYF. The CDR3, as DNA: TGTGCCAGCAGTGCGGACAGGGGGGACCTTATGGCCTACGAGCAGTACTTC.

The V and J genes are TRBV4-2 and TRBJ2-1; 8 bases are a match to TRBD1. CDR3 length: 18 residues. The V gene end was trimmed by 0 bases and the J gene end by 5 bases; junction bases not matched to a gene: 12. The V gene's germline CDR1 is LGHNA and CDR2 YNFKEQ. The CDR3 is CASSQDYTTGGIHNEQFF. CDR3 sequence (DNA): TGTGCCAGCAGCCAAGATTATACCACAGGGGGAATTCACAATGAGCAGTTCTTC.